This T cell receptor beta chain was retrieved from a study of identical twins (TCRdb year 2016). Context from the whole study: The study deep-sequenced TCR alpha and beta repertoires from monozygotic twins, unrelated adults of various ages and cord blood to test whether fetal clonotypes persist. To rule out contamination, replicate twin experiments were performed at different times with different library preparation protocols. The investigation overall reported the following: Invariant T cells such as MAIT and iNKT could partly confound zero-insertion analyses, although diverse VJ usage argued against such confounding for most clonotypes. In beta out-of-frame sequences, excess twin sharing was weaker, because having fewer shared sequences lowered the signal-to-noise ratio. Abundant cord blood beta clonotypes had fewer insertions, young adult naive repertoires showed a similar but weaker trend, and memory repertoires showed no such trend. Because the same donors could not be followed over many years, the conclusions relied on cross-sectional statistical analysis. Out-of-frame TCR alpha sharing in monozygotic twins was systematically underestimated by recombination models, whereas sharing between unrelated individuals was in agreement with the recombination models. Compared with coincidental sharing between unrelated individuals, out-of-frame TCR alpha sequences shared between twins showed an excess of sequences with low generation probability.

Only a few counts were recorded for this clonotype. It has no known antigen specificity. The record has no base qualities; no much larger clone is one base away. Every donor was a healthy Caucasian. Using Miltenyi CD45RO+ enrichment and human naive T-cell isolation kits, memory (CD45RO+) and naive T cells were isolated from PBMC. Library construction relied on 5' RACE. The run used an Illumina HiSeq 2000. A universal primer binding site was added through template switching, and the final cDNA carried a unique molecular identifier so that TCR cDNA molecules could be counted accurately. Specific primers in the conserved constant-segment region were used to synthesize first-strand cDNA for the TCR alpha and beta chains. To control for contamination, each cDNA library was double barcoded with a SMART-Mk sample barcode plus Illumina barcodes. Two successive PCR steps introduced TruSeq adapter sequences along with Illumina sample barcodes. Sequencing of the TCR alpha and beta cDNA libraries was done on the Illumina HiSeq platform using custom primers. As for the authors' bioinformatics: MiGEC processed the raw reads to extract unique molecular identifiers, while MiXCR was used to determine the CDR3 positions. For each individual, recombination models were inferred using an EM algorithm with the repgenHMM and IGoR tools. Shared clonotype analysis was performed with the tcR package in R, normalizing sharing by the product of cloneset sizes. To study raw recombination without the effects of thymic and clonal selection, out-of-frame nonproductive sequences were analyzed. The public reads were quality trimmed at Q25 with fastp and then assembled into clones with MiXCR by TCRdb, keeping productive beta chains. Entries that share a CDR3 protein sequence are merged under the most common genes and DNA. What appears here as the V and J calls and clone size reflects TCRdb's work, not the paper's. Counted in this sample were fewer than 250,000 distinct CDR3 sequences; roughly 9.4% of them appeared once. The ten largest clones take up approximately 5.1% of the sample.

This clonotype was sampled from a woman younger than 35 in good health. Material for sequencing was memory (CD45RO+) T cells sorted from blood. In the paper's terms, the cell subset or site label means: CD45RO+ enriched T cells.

The CDR3 is CASSQDPGGRYNEQFF. The DNA is as follows: TGCGCCAGCAGCCAAGATCCGGGAGGGAGATACAATGAGCAGTTCTTC. Recombination connected TRBV4-3 to TRBJ2-1; TRBD2 matches 8 bases in the middle. From its cysteine to its phenylalanine, the CDR3 spans 16 amino acids. Kept here is only the CDR3 DNA, which spans 48 bases and is read in frame from base 1. According to the germline V gene, CDR1 reads LGHNA and CDR2 reads YSLEER. At the junction V is shortened by 0 bases and J by 4 bases; bases outside the gene matches: 5.